This TCR beta chain was captured by sequencing in a study of T cell changes during pregnancy in multiple sclerosis. Clones were sequenced by immunoSEQ multiplex PCR, and TCRdb holds only the in-frame ones, with some missing. This table has 50,000 or so clones, 91% appearing once. V dropped 7 bases and J dropped 4 bases, with 17 bases sitting between them. The germline V gene has CDR1 SNHLY and CDR2 FYNNEI. This CDR3 has 14 amino acids. This specimen consisted of peripheral blood, obtained after pregnancy. The chain joins TRBV2 to TRBJ2-7, with a possible D match to TRBD1 (6 bases). The source of this sequence is a female donor in good health, enrolled as a control in a pregnancy study. Written as DNA, the CDR3 is TGTGCCAGCACCCTGAAGAGGGGGATGTACGAGCAGTACTTC. Translating it yields CASTLKRGMYEQYF.